This T cell receptor beta chain stems from a study of PD-1 blockade in classical Hodgkin lymphoma. Described time point: cycle 4 day 1 (C4D1), after five to seven weeks of nivolumab. Each patient's relapse followed autologous stem cell transplantation, and brentuximab vedotin exposure varied. Sequencing was performed with immunoSEQ multiplex PCR; in TCRdb, only in-frame clones are kept and a portion is missing. Among just under 40,000 clones listed, 70% to 80% were seen once. This CDR3 has 16 amino acids. Losses at the gene ends were 5 bases for V and 9 bases for J; bases not matched to a gene: 10. In germline, CDR1 is SGHVS, CDR2 FQNEAQ.

This sequence was found in a human donor with classical Hodgkin lymphoma. The sample consisted of peripheral blood mononuclear cells (PBMCs), taken before the fourth cycle of nivolumab. The chain recombines TRBV7-8 with TRBJ1-6, with 10 nucleotides matching TRBD1. DNA of the CDR3: TGTGCCAGCAGCCCTAGTAGGGGACAGGGGATTTCACCCCTCCACTTT. This codes for CASSPSRGQGISPLHF. The whole variable domain, filled in from reference TRBV7-8 and TRBJ1-6, reads GAGVSQSPRYKVAKRGQDVALRCDPISGHVSLFWYQQALGQGPEFLTYFQNEAQLDKSGLPSDRFFAERPEGSVSTLKIQRTQQEDSAVYLCASSPSRGQGISPLHFGNGTRLTVT.